What follows are 20 T cell receptor beta chains derived from one specimen sequenced in a study of beta chain features in type 1 diabetes. Their recognized antigens are unknown. The study reverse transcribed the entire isolated RNA, so it sequenced expressed TCRB transcripts. Repertoires were generated with immunoSEQ multiplex PCR, while TCRdb's copy carries only in-frame clones and drops some. Of 150,000 to 200,000 clones listed, roughly 60% are singletons. Study results and limitations: In every one of the four CD4+ subsets, TCRB CDR3s were moderately but significantly shorter in Type 1 diabetes patients.

Sequencing used naive CD4+ T cells from blood. These receptors were collected from a man aged 25-40 years with type 1 diabetes.

The chain carries TRBV30 and TRBJ2-3; D unclear. V was shortened by 4 bases and J by 2 bases, with 16 bases between the two germline ends. Germline V lookup: CDR1 GTSNPN, CDR2 SVGIG (reference sequence). The CDR3 covers 15 residues. The CDR3, as DNA: TGTGCCTGGAATCGTAACAGCCTTACCACAGATACGCAGTATTTT. Translation: CAWNRNSLTTDTQYF.

The rearrangement joins TRBV2 to TRBJ2-7; possibly TRBD2 for D (6 bases). This CDR3 has 13 amino acids. The V gene's germline CDR1 is SNHLY and CDR2 FYNNEI. Between the trimmed V and J ends, which lost 3 bases and 1 base, there was a span of 7 bases. The CDR3 region is CASSDRGSYEQYF. Here the CDR3 DNA reads TGTGCCAGCAGTGATCGGGGGTCCTACGAGCAGTACTTC.

The V gene is TRBV29-1, the J gene TRBJ2-2; D ambiguous. The V end was cut by 3 bases, the J end by 4 bases, with 9 bases between. Looked up from germline, CDR1 is SQVTM and CDR2 is ANQGSEA. CDR3 length: 13 amino acids. The CDR3 loop is CSVDRDGTGELFF. The CDR3, as DNA: TGCAGCGTTGACCGAGACGGCACCGGGGAGCTGTTTTTT.

The genes are TRBV7-9 and TRBJ2-1; tentative D call: TRBD1 (6 bases). This CDR3 has 15 amino acids. The V gene's germline CDR1 is SEHNR and CDR2 FQNEAQ (reference sequence). Trimming pared 7 bases from V and 4 bases from J, leaving 17 bases between. The CDR3 sequence is CASTSRQGRYNEQFF. In nucleotides, the CDR3 is TGTGCCAGCACCTCTAGGCAGGGGCGTTACAATGAGCAGTTCTTC.

This chain uses TRBV5-1 with TRBJ1-5, with 8 bases identical to TRBD1. The CDR3 runs 14 residues. Unmatched junction bases numbered 4, after V lost 4 bases and J lost 4 bases. Germline loops: CDR1 SGHRS, CDR2 YFSETQ. The CDR3 DNA reads as TGCGCCAGCAGCGCAGGGACAGGTAATCAGCCCCAGCATTTT. This sequence encodes CASSAGTGNQPQHF.

A few counts support this clone. The junction does not match germline at one end; this may be a read error. The chain couples TRBV4-3 to TRBJ2-2; D may be TRBD1 (6 bases). This CDR3 contains 16 residues. CDR1 and CDR2 from the germline V gene are LGHNA and YSLEER. Here the CDR3 DNA reads TGCGCCAGCAGCAAAGACCCCGGGACAATAACCGGGGAGCTGTTTTTT. This gives the protein CASSKDPGTITGELFF.

The chain combines TRBV29-1 with TRBJ1-4, with TRBD1 as a possible D gene (6 bases). Trimming removed 4 bases from V and 3 bases from J, with 9 bases in between. The CDR3 loop spans 13 amino acids. The V gene's germline CDR1 is SQVTM and CDR2 ANQGSEA. The CDR3 loop reads CSVVQGANEKLFF. For the CDR3, the DNA is TGCAGCGTTGTACAGGGTGCTAATGAAAAACTGTTTTTT.

There are a few counts of this clone. The chain couples TRBV11-2 to TRBJ2-1, with D maybe TRBD1 (5 bases). Germline V CDR1 and CDR2: SGHAT, FQNNGV. Trimming removed 6 bases from V and 13 bases from J, with 13 bases in between. There are 11 residues in the CDR3. The CDR3 reads CASSKDGAQFF. The CDR3 bases are TGTGCCAGCAGTAAGGATGGGGCCCAGTTCTTC. The whole variable domain, remainder taken from reference TRBV11-2 and TRBJ2-1, is EAGVAQSPRYKIIEKRQSVAFWCNPISGHATLYWYQQILGQGPKLLIQFQNNGVVDDSQLPKDRFSAERLKGVDSTLKIQPAKLEDSAVYLCASSKDGAQFFGPGTRLTVL.

The chain combines TRBV30 with TRBJ1-5; 8 bases are shared with TRBD1. Trimming cost V 2 bases and J 4 bases; bases outside gene matches: 1. The germline V gene encodes CDR1 GTSNPN and CDR2 SVGIG (reference sequence). The CDR3 loop spans 13 amino acids. The CDR3 loop is CAWSRQGNQPQHF. The CDR3 nucleotides are TGTGCCTGGAGTAGACAGGGGAATCAGCCCCAGCATTTT.

The chain recombines TRBV29-1 with TRBJ2-7; no clear D gene. Germline V gene sequence: CDR1 SQVTM, CDR2 ANQGSEA. V dropped 7 bases and J dropped 5 bases, with 12 bases sitting between them. CDR3 size: 11 residues. The CDR3 nucleotides are TGCAGCGCCCGGCAGGTCCACGAGCAGTACTTC. It specifies CSARQVHEQYF.

This chain connects TRBV30 to TRBJ2-7, with 10 bases fitting TRBD1. V lost 3 bases, J lost 2 bases, and 4 bases stayed unmatched. This CDR3 has 14 residues. CDR1 and CDR2 from the germline V gene are GTSNPN and SVGIG (reference sequence). The CDR3 loop reads CAWSSGTGAYEQYF. CDR3 DNA sequence: TGTGCCTGGAGCTCCGGGACAGGGGCCTACGAGCAGTACTTC.

The chain joins TRBV27 to TRBJ2-1; D may be TRBD2 (5 bases). This CDR3 region has 14 residues. The V gene's germline CDR1 is MNHEY and CDR2 SMNVEV (reference sequence). Trimming cost V 3 bases and J 6 bases, with 12 bases left between them. The CDR3 reads CASSLMEVPNEQFF. CDR3 nucleotides: TGTGCCAGCAGTTTGATGGAGGTACCCAATGAGCAGTTCTTC.

V gene TRBV2 combines with J gene TRBJ1-1; 9 positions agree with TRBD1. Germline V CDR1 and CDR2: SNHLY, FYNNEI. J lost 4 bases, V lost 4 bases, and 4 bases had no gene match. The CDR3 has 14 amino acids. Here the CDR3 reads CASSADRGSTEAFF. The CDR3 nucleotides are TGTGCCAGCAGTGCGGACAGGGGCTCCACTGAAGCTTTCTTT.

V gene TRBV9 combines with J gene TRBJ2-1; 7 nucleotides agree with TRBD2. The germline V gene has CDR1 SGDLS and CDR2 YYNGEE. The CDR3 sequence is 16 residues long. V lost 0 bases and J lost 7; bases outside the gene matches: 10. Here the CDR3 reads CASSVAPGASGNEQFF. The CDR3 DNA is TGTGCCAGCAGCGTAGCCCCCGGGGCTAGCGGAAATGAGCAGTTCTTC.

The genes are TRBV7-9 and TRBJ1-1; D is perhaps TRBD1 (6 bases). The ends were cut back, 2 bases at V and 1 base at J, with 14 bases in the middle. The germline V gene encodes CDR1 SEHNR and CDR2 FQNEAQ (reference sequence). This CDR3 spans 16 amino acids. CDR3 nucleotide sequence: TGTGCCAGCAGCTTACTCGGGGGCGTCTCGAACACTGAAGCTTTCTTT. As protein: CASSLLGGVSNTEAFF.

The chain links TRBV29-1 to TRBJ2-5; D unclear. Trimming took 2 bases from V and 2 from J, leaving 6 bases between them. This CDR3 is 12 amino acids long. CDR1 SQVTM and CDR2 ANQGSEA come from the germline V gene. The CDR3 DNA follows: TGCAGCGTTGAAATGTTACAAGAGACCCAGTACTTC. Translated: CSVEMLQETQYF.

The V gene is TRBV18, the J gene TRBJ1-5; TRBD1 matches 8 bases. The germline CDR1 and CDR2 sequences are KGHSH and LQKENI. The J segment lost 3 bases and the V segment lost 2 bases, leaving 3 bases of the junction unmatched. The CDR3 is 15 residues long. The CDR3 DNA follows: TGTGCCAGCTCACCAACACAGGGGGACAATCAGCCCCAGCATTTT. Translating gives CASSPTQGDNQPQHF.

This chain joins TRBV7-9 and TRBJ2-5; tentative D call: TRBD1 (6 bases). CDR1 and CDR2 (germline): SEHNR, FQNEAQ (reference sequence). V dropped 5 bases and J dropped 2 bases, with 6 bases sitting between them. The CDR3 loop spans 12 amino acids. The CDR3 sequence: CASSRGQETQYF. The DNA for the CDR3 is TGTGCCAGCAGCAGGGGGCAAGAGACCCAGTACTTC.

The rearrangement joins TRBV5-1 to TRBJ2-1; D is perhaps TRBD1 (6 bases). The CDR3 spans 14 residues. Trimming shortened V by 4 bases and J by 4 bases, and 12 bases separated the two germline ends. The germline V gene has CDR1 SGHRS and CDR2 YFSETQ. DNA for the CDR3: TGCGCCAGCAGCGGGAACAGGGAGTACAATGAGCAGTTCTTC. As protein: CASSGNREYNEQFF.

The J gene is TRBJ2-3, the V gene TRBV28; D may be TRBD1 (5 bases). The CDR3 spans 15 residues. The ends were cut back, 2 bases at V and 3 bases at J, with 12 bases in the middle. CDR1 MDHEN and CDR2 SYDVKM come from the germline V gene. This CDR3 is CASSLQGSGTDTQYF. In DNA form, the CDR3 reads TGTGCCAGCAGTTTACAGGGTTCCGGGACAGATACGCAGTATTTT. Drawing the rest from reference TRBV28 and TRBJ2-3, the complete variable domain is DVKVTQSSRYLVKRTGEKVFLECVQDMDHENMFWYRQDPGLGLRLIYFSYDVKMKEKGDIPEGYSVSREKKERFSLILESASTNQTSMYLCASSLQGSGTDTQYFGPGTRLTVL.